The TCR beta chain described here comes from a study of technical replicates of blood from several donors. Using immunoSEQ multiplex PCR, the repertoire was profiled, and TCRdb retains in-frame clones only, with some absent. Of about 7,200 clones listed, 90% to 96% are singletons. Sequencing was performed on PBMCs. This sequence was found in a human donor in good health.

The CDR3 nucleotides are TGTGCCAGCAAAACAGGGGTCCACTCTGGAAACACCATATATTTT. Its protein product is CASKTGVHSGNTIYF. The chain uses TRBV6-5 and TRBJ1-3; 7 nucleotides line up with TRBD1. V was clipped by 7 bases and J by 0 bases; unmatched bases: 6. The CDR3 loop spans 15 amino acids. Germline CDR1 and CDR2: MNHEY and SVGAGI.